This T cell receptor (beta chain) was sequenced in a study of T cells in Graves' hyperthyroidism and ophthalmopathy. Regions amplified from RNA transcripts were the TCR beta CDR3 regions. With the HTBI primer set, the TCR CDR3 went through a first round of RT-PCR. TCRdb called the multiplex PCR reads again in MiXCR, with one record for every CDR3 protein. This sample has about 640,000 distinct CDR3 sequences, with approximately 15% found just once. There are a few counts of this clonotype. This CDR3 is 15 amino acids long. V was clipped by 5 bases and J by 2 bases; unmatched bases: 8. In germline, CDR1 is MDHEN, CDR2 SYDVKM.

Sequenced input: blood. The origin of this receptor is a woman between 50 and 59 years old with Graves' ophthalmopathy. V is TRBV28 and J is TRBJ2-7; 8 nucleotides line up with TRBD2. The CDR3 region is CASSVREAATYEQYF. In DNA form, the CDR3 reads TGTGCCAGCAGTGTGCGGGAGGCTGCTACCTACGAGCAGTACTTC.